The 4 T cell receptor beta chains presented below share a single source sample, sequenced in a study of cytomegalovirus exposure and HLA in healthy donors. Clones were read by immunoSEQ multiplex PCR, and TCRdb kept only the in-frame ones, dropping some. Here the sample spans some 120,000 clones, around 90% being singletons. Source material: PBMCs. The receptors shown here come from a woman between 18 and 30 years old in good health and CMV-seronegative.

The chain is built from TRBV10-3 and TRBJ2-5, with a weak D call TRBD2 (5 bases). CDR3 length equals 13 residues. Germline lookup yields CDR1 ENHRY and CDR2 SYGVKD. V was cut by 8 bases and J by 1 base, with 11 bases left in between. This chain's CDR3 is CAIAPGFQETQYF. DNA for the CDR3: TGTGCCATCGCCCCGGGGTTCCAAGAGACCCAGTACTTC.

The gene calls are TRBV5-1 and TRBJ2-3; 9 bases fit TRBD2. The CDR3 is 14 residues long. Germline V lookup: CDR1 SGHRS, CDR2 YFSETQ. Trimming cost V 2 bases and J 5 bases; bases outside gene matches: 3. CDR3 in amino acids: CASSLAGGGDTQYF. DNA for the CDR3: TGCGCCAGCAGCTTAGCGGGAGGAGGAGATACGCAGTATTTT. Combining the CDR3 with reference TRBV5-1 and TRBJ2-3 gives the whole variable domain KAGVTQTPRYLIKTRGQQVTLSCSPISGHRSVSWYQQTPGQGLQFLFEYFSETQRNKGNFPGRFSGRQFSNSRSEMNVSTLELGDSALYLCASSLAGGGDTQYFGPGTRLTVL.

The V gene is TRBV27, the J gene TRBJ2-1; D is perhaps TRBD1 (6 bases). The CDR3 consists of 12 residues. Germline CDR1 and CDR2: MNHEY and SMNVEV (reference sequence). Trimming took off 4 bases at V and 6 bases at J, with 7 bases between the two ends. This CDR3 is CASSSQGNEQFF. In nucleotides, the CDR3 is TGTGCCAGCAGTTCACAGGGCAATGAGCAGTTCTTC.

V gene TRBV30 combines with J gene TRBJ1-2, with 9 bases matching TRBD1. The CDR3 length is 14 residues. Germline trimming cut 4 bases from V and 5 bases from J; bases unmatched to any gene: 8. Looked up from germline, CDR1 is GTSNPN and CDR2 is SVGIG (reference sequence). CDR3: CAWKGQGFLYGYTF. CDR3 in DNA: TGTGCCTGGAAAGGACAGGGGTTTCTATATGGCTACACCTTC.